This is a list of T cell receptor beta chains from one sample in a study of human T cells and chemical hapten exposure. TCRdb analysed the 5' RACE reads with MiXCR anew, one entry per CDR3 protein. The data contain about 81,000 distinct CDR3 sequences, 7.7% of them singletons. Receptor source: a male donor in good health. CDR3s include the opening cysteine and the closing phenylalanine or tryptophan. Fields, in order: D gene, V gene, J gene, clone size, CDR3 DNA, CDR3 protein. The D gene is left open where the match is weak. The size entry is marked missing in some rows and otherwise reads once, few, many or a size class.

D gene: .; V gene: TRBV5-1; J gene: TRBJ2-7; clone size: few; CDR3 DNA: TGCGCCAGCAGCTTGGTTGGAGAGGTGCAGTACTTC; CDR3 protein: CASSLVGEVQYF
D gene: .; V gene: TRBV20-1; J gene: TRBJ1-3; clone size: .; CDR3 DNA: TGCAGTGTAGGGTTTGACTCTGGAAACACCATATATTTT; CDR3 protein: CSVGFDSGNTIYF
D gene: .; V gene: TRBV10-3; J gene: TRBJ2-2; clone size: .; CDR3 DNA: TGTGCCATCAGTGAGTTGGGCGGGACCGGGGAGCTGTTTTTT; CDR3 protein: CAISELGGTGELFF
D gene: .; V gene: TRBV7-9; J gene: TRBJ1-1; clone size: many; CDR3 DNA: TGTGCCAGCAGCCCTCCTAATGCGGGGCCGAACAGAGCTTTCTTT; CDR3 protein: CASSPPNAGPNRAFF
D gene: TRBD1; V gene: TRBV15; J gene: TRBJ2-7; clone size: .; CDR3 DNA: TGTGCCACCAGCAAACCACCGGGACAGGGGGCATTCGTCAGCTCCTACGAGCAGTACTTC; CDR3 protein: CATSKPPGQGAFVSSYEQYF
D gene: TRBD1; V gene: TRBV11-2; J gene: TRBJ1-2; clone size: many; CDR3 DNA: TGTGCCAGCAGCTTACAAGGGACAGGGGTTATCTATGGCTACACCTTC; CDR3 protein: CASSLQGTGVIYGYTF
D gene: TRBD1; V gene: TRBV20-1; J gene: TRBJ2-7; clone size: many; CDR3 DNA: TGCAGTGCTAGAGATTTGCAGGGGGACTACGAGCAGTACTTC; CDR3 protein: CSARDLQGDYEQYF
D gene: .; V gene: TRBV12-3/TRBV12-4; J gene: TRBJ2-2; clone size: few; CDR3 DNA: TGTGCCAGCAGTATAGTGGGAGGACCCGGGGAGCTGTTTTTT; CDR3 protein: CASSIVGGPGELFF
D gene: TRBD2; V gene: TRBV6-4; J gene: TRBJ2-3; clone size: few; CDR3 DNA: TGTGCCAGCAGTGCCGGACTAGAGCCCGTAAATACGCAGTATTTT; CDR3 protein: CASSAGLEPVNTQYF
D gene: .; V gene: TRBV6-2/TRBV6-3; J gene: TRBJ1-4; clone size: few; CDR3 DNA: TGTGCCAGCAGTTACAATCAGGGATCCGGAAAACTGTTTTTT; CDR3 protein: CASSYNQGSGKLFF
D gene: TRBD1; V gene: TRBV10-3; J gene: TRBJ1-5; clone size: .; CDR3 DNA: TGTGCCATCAGTGAGTCGATTTTGGGACAGGATAGCAATCAGCCCCAGCATTTT; CDR3 protein: CAISESILGQDSNQPQHF
D gene: .; V gene: TRBV29-1; J gene: TRBJ2-3; clone size: .; CDR3 DNA: TGCAGCGTTGGGACCCAAGGCACAGATACGCAGTATTTT; CDR3 protein: CSVGTQGTDTQYF
D gene: .; V gene: TRBV5-6; J gene: TRBJ1-5; clone size: .; CDR3 DNA: TGTGCCAGCAGCTCGGGACCCCAAAATCAGCCCCAGCATTTT; CDR3 protein: CASSSGPQNQPQHF
D gene: TRBD1; V gene: TRBV7-8; J gene: TRBJ2-3; clone size: .; CDR3 DNA: TGTGCCAGCACGCGGGACAGGAGCACAGATACGCAGTATTTT; CDR3 protein: CASTRDRSTDTQYF
D gene: TRBD2; V gene: TRBV7-9; J gene: TRBJ2-1; clone size: many; CDR3 DNA: TGTGCCAGCAGCGCTTCTGCGGGGACAGGGATTAGCGGGAGGGTCGATGAGCAGTTCTTC; CDR3 protein: CASSASAGTGISGRVDEQFF
D gene: TRBD1; V gene: TRBV25-1; J gene: TRBJ2-1; clone size: .; CDR3 DNA: TGTGCCAGCAGTGAATTCCCCGGGGGACAGGGCACCACTGAGCAGTTCTTC; CDR3 protein: CASSEFPGGQGTTEQFF
D gene: .; V gene: TRBV5-4; J gene: TRBJ2-1; clone size: many; CDR3 DNA: TGTGCCAGCAGCTTGGGGTCTGATCAGTTCTTC; CDR3 protein: CASSLGSDQFF
D gene: .; V gene: TRBV2; J gene: TRBJ1-5; clone size: .; CDR3 DNA: TGTGCCAGCAGTGCCGATCATAGCAATCAGCCCCAGCATTTT; CDR3 protein: CASSADHSNQPQHF
D gene: .; V gene: TRBV7-9; J gene: TRBJ1-5; clone size: few; CDR3 DNA: TGTGCCAGCAGCCCCTTGGTGGCGACAGCGGAAAATCAGCCCCAGCATTTT; CDR3 protein: CASSPLVATAENQPQHF
D gene: .; V gene: TRBV27; J gene: TRBJ2-7; clone size: many; CDR3 DNA: TGTGCCAGCAGTTTCGTAGCGTCCTACGAGCAGTACTTC; CDR3 protein: CASSFVASYEQYF
D gene: TRBD1; V gene: TRBV5-1; J gene: TRBJ1-5; clone size: few; CDR3 DNA: TGCGCCAGTGCCGACAGGGTCGGAGATCAGCCCCAGCATTTT; CDR3 protein: CASADRVGDQPQHF
D gene: .; V gene: TRBV6-2/TRBV6-3; J gene: TRBJ1-2; clone size: .; CDR3 DNA: TGTGCCAGCAGTTACGGAATAGGGGAGGACTATGGCTACACCTTC; CDR3 protein: CASSYGIGEDYGYTF
D gene: TRBD2; V gene: TRBV7-2; J gene: TRBJ2-6; clone size: .; CDR3 DNA: TGTGCCAGCAGCCTCCAAAGACTAGCGGGAGGTACTGGGGCCAACGTCCTGACTTTC; CDR3 protein: CASSLQRLAGGTGANVLTF
D gene: .; V gene: TRBV12-3/TRBV12-4; J gene: TRBJ1-2; clone size: many; CDR3 DNA: TGTGCCAGCAGCGAGCAGGGCGGGAATAACTATGGCTACACCTTC; CDR3 protein: CASSEQGGNNYGYTF
D gene: .; V gene: TRBV6-5; J gene: TRBJ1-2; clone size: few; CDR3 DNA: TGTGCCAGCAGTTACTCCGACAGTTTCTCTCCTAACTATGGCTACACCTTC; CDR3 protein: CASSYSDSFSPNYGYTF
D gene: TRBD1; V gene: TRBV12-3/TRBV12-4; J gene: TRBJ1-5; clone size: .; CDR3 DNA: TGTGCCAGCGGGACCGGACAGGGGCGAGATCAGCCCCAGCATTTT; CDR3 protein: CASGTGQGRDQPQHF
D gene: .; V gene: TRBV7-9; J gene: TRBJ1-1; clone size: few; CDR3 DNA: TGTGCCAGCAGCTTAGGTGGGCGGACAACCGGGAACACTGAAGCTTTCTTT; CDR3 protein: CASSLGGRTTGNTEAFF
D gene: .; V gene: TRBV6-2/TRBV6-3; J gene: TRBJ2-3; clone size: few; CDR3 DNA: TGTGCCACAGGAGGGGGAACAGATACGCAGTATTTT; CDR3 protein: CATGGGTDTQYF
D gene: TRBD1; V gene: TRBV27; J gene: TRBJ1-1; clone size: many; CDR3 DNA: TGTGCCAGCAGTTCCGAACCACAGGGGACCACTGAAGCTTTCTTT; CDR3 protein: CASSSEPQGTTEAFF
D gene: .; V gene: TRBV7-9; J gene: TRBJ1-4; clone size: many; CDR3 DNA: TGTGCCAGCAGCCAAGGCTCTTCCCTTTCGGCCTATGAAAAACTGTTTTTT; CDR3 protein: CASSQGSSLSAYEKLFF
D gene: TRBD1; V gene: TRBV29-1; J gene: TRBJ1-1; clone size: many; CDR3 DNA: TGCAGCTCCATTCTAGGGACAGGGCCCACTGAAGCTTTCTTT; CDR3 protein: CSSILGTGPTEAFF
D gene: .; V gene: TRBV4-3; J gene: TRBJ1-6; clone size: .; CDR3 DNA: TGCGCCAGCAGCCAAGATGGAGGGCAGGGAGCCTATAATTCACCCCTCCACTTT; CDR3 protein: CASSQDGGQGAYNSPLHF
D gene: .; V gene: TRBV6-2/TRBV6-3; J gene: TRBJ2-7; clone size: many; CDR3 DNA: TGTGCCAGCAGTCCGGGGAACAGGGACTACGAGCAGTACTTC; CDR3 protein: CASSPGNRDYEQYF
D gene: .; V gene: TRBV7-9; J gene: TRBJ2-1; clone size: many; CDR3 DNA: TGTGCCAGCAGCTCCCCTCGGGGGCTCTACAATGAGCAGTTCTTC; CDR3 protein: CASSSPRGLYNEQFF
D gene: .; V gene: TRBV6-2/TRBV6-3; J gene: TRBJ1-1; clone size: many; CDR3 DNA: TGTGCCAGCAGTTACGCGAACAGACTGAACACTGAAGCTTTCTTT; CDR3 protein: CASSYANRLNTEAFF
D gene: .; V gene: TRBV20-1; J gene: TRBJ1-5; clone size: .; CDR3 DNA: TGCAGTGCTAGAAGGGCAGGAGCCAATCAGCCCCAGCATTTT; CDR3 protein: CSARRAGANQPQHF
D gene: .; V gene: TRBV10-3; J gene: TRBJ2-7; clone size: .; CDR3 DNA: TGTGCCATCACTTCGAGCGGGACAACCTACGAGCAGTACTTC; CDR3 protein: CAITSSGTTYEQYF
D gene: TRBD1; V gene: TRBV6-2/TRBV6-3; J gene: TRBJ1-2; clone size: few; CDR3 DNA: TGTGCCAGCAGCCCCCGGACAGGGGGAGGTATTGGTGGCTACACCTTC; CDR3 protein: CASSPRTGGGIGGYTF
D gene: .; V gene: TRBV20-1; J gene: TRBJ1-6; clone size: many; CDR3 DNA: TGCAGTGCTAGAGATCAGGACAGTCCATTCACCCTCCACTTT; CDR3 protein: CSARDQDSPFTLHF
D gene: .; V gene: TRBV6-2/TRBV6-3; J gene: TRBJ2-3; clone size: many; CDR3 DNA: TGTGCCAGCAGTTATGGGGGACGCACAGATACGCAGTATTTT; CDR3 protein: CASSYGGRTDTQYF
D gene: TRBD1; V gene: TRBV6-2/TRBV6-3; J gene: TRBJ1-1; clone size: many; CDR3 DNA: TGTGCCAGCAGTTACGCCGTGGGACAGCCGAACACTGAAGCTTTCTTT; CDR3 protein: CASSYAVGQPNTEAFF
D gene: .; V gene: TRBV18; J gene: TRBJ2-3; clone size: .; CDR3 DNA: TGTGCCAGCTCACCCGGAGGAGAAGCAGATACGCAGTATTTT; CDR3 protein: CASSPGGEADTQYF
D gene: .; V gene: TRBV12-3/TRBV12-4; J gene: TRBJ2-3; clone size: .; CDR3 DNA: TGTGCCAGCTCGGAGGTGGCAGGGATGGGAGATACGCAGTATTTT; CDR3 protein: CASSEVAGMGDTQYF
D gene: TRBD2; V gene: TRBV20-1; J gene: TRBJ2-7; clone size: .; CDR3 DNA: TGCAGTGCTGGATCCGGGACTAAATCCTACGAGCAGTACTTC; CDR3 protein: CSAGSGTKSYEQYF
D gene: .; V gene: TRBV30; J gene: TRBJ1-1; clone size: .; CDR3 DNA: TGTGCCTGGAGTCGGGTGCAGAACACTGAAGCTTTCTTT; CDR3 protein: CAWSRVQNTEAFF
D gene: TRBD2; V gene: TRBV27; J gene: TRBJ2-7; clone size: .; CDR3 DNA: TGTGCCAGCAGTCCACGACTCCAGCGGGAGGCCAACGAGCAGTACTTC; CDR3 protein: CASSPRLQREANEQYF
D gene: TRBD1; V gene: TRBV6-5; J gene: TRBJ2-1; clone size: many; CDR3 DNA: TGTGCCAGCAGTTACTCCTCTGGGACAGGCTCTGGGAATGAGCAGTTCTTC; CDR3 protein: CASSYSSGTGSGNEQFF
D gene: TRBD1; V gene: TRBV12-3/TRBV12-4; J gene: TRBJ2-4; clone size: many; CDR3 DNA: TGTGCCAGCAGTAGACAGGGATTTGCCAAAAACATTCAGTACTTC; CDR3 protein: CASSRQGFAKNIQYF
D gene: .; V gene: TRBV6-4; J gene: TRBJ1-5; clone size: many; CDR3 DNA: TGTGCCAGCAGTGAGGGTAGCAATCAGCCCCAGCATTTT; CDR3 protein: CASSEGSNQPQHF
D gene: TRBD1; V gene: TRBV5-1; J gene: TRBJ1-1; clone size: .; CDR3 DNA: TGCGCCAGCAGCCTGGGACAGGGTAGGAACACTGAAGCTTTCTTT; CDR3 protein: CASSLGQGRNTEAFF
D gene: .; V gene: TRBV5-5; J gene: TRBJ2-5; clone size: many; CDR3 DNA: TGTGCCAGCAGCTGGGCCCCTAGCGAGAAAGAGACCCAGTACTTC; CDR3 protein: CASSWAPSEKETQYF
D gene: TRBD1; V gene: TRBV12-3/TRBV12-4; J gene: TRBJ1-5; clone size: few; CDR3 DNA: TGTGCCAGCAGTTTAGGTAGACAGGGACGGCAGCCCCAGCATTTT; CDR3 protein: CASSLGRQGRQPQHF